What follows describes a single T cell receptor (beta chain). Its target is unknown. The data were obtained in a study of Ad26.COV2.S vaccination and SARS-CoV-2 variants. Sample treatment: roughly 20 received Ad26.COV2.S at low or high dose, single or two shots; about 5 received placebo; per-sample allocation not given. Samples analyzed were those drawn on day 63 after the first vaccine or placebo injection. An adult donor aged 18-55 years was enrolled in Boston. The table came from immunoSEQ multiplex PCR; TCRdb's copy has only in-frame clones and leaves some out. This sample yields about 440,000 clones, of which 80% to 95% are seen a single time; about 4.5% belongs to the top ten. Trimming left V 4 bases short and J 0 bases short, with 25 bases between. From germline, CDR1 is KGHDR and CDR2 SFDVKD. There are 20 residues in the CDR3. Study-level results: Vaccine recipients surpassed placebo recipients in spike-specific TCR breadth. Vaccine and placebo groups showed comparable non-spike TCR breadth. Total T cell responses may have been underestimated by the TCR breadth and depth analyses.

The sequences come from peripheral blood, collected in a trial of Ad26.COV2.S vaccine versus placebo. The receptor was isolated from a person between 18 and 59 years old who received the Ad26.COV2.S COVID-19 vaccine or a placebo. The chain recombines TRBV24-1 with TRBJ2-3, with D perhaps matching TRBD2 (5 bases). Here the CDR3 reads CATSDPPIRREADSTDTQYF. The CDR3 DNA reads TGTGCCACCAGTGACCCACCTATTCGTCGGGAAGCGGACAGCACAGATACGCAGTATTTT.